Presented here are 3 T cell receptor beta chains from one specimen sequenced in a study of beta chain features in type 1 diabetes. Expressed TCRB transcripts were sequenced because the isolated RNA had all been reverse transcribed beforehand. Here immunoSEQ multiplex PCR was the method, and the copy in TCRdb shows in-frame clones only, minus some. The sample lists approximately 330,000 clones; more than 9.5% were seen once. The source material was naive CD4+ T cells from blood. Every receptor here comes from a woman in her twenties or thirties in good health.

The chain couples TRBV5-4 to TRBJ2-3; D is unclear. The length of the CDR3 is 15 residues. V lost 0 bases and J lost 0, with 8 bases in between. From germline, CDR1 is SGHNT and CDR2 YYREEE (reference sequence). This CDR3 is CASSLELSSTDTQYF. In nucleotides, the CDR3 is TGTGCCAGCAGCTTGGAGCTCTCTAGCACAGATACGCAGTATTTT.

The chain uses TRBV5-1 and TRBJ2-5; D gene unclear. Trimming left V 7 bases short and J 0 bases short, with 7 bases between. Germline V gives CDR1 SGHRS, CDR2 YFSETQ. This CDR3 is built from 12 residues. CDR3 DNA sequence: TGCGCCAGCTTCGAGTACCAAGAGACCCAGTACTTC. Amino acids: CASFEYQETQYF.

The J gene is TRBJ2-1, the V gene TRBV7-6, with TRBD2 matching over 12 bases. The junction had 1 base not matched to a gene; V was cut back by 2 bases and J by 5 bases. The CDR3 spans 15 residues. Germline CDR1 reads SGHVS; CDR2 reads FNYEAQ. The CDR3 loop is CASSLLAGGNNEQFF. In DNA form, the CDR3 reads TGTGCCAGCAGCTTACTAGCGGGAGGGAACAATGAGCAGTTCTTC.